This TCR beta chain was sequenced during a study of blood T cells in healthy people across ages. Worth noting for this clonotype: Its matching antigen is unknown.

V was clipped by 5 bases and J by 2 bases, with 17 bases between them. The length of the CDR3 is 15 residues. CDR1 and CDR2 (germline): DFQATT, SNEGSKA (reference sequence). The study, taken as a whole, reports: Considered underestimates were the diversity estimates obtained from one million T cells. Not knowing donor CMV status may have confounded expanded clonotype changes. Measured against age, TCR beta diversity per million T cells decreased in a roughly linear manner.

The use of a sample-barcoded 5' primer and a J-beta primer mix characterized a second PCR of roughly 6 to 11 cycles. Each cDNA molecule was tagged by a template-switch adaptor with 12 random nucleotides. TCRdb fed the 5' RACE reads into MiXCR, producing one record per CDR3 protein. The table records under 2 million distinct CDR3 sequences, about 35% of them present only once. The J gene is TRBJ2-3, the V gene TRBV20-1; D is undetermined. The clonotype was recovered from a woman aged 30 to 39 in good health. The sample was blood. CDR3 sequence reads: CSASRTDVFTDTQYF. The CDR3 DNA follows: TGCAGTGCTTCTAGAACGGACGTATTCACAGATACGCAGTATTTT.